These T cell receptor beta chains were read from a single sample in a study of blood T cell repertoires in COVID-19. Clones were sequenced by immunoSEQ multiplex PCR, and TCRdb holds only the in-frame ones, with some missing. The repertoire holds 350,000 to 450,000 clones, roughly 90% seen once, with roughly 1.4% in the top ten. Source material: PBMCs or T cells enriched from blood (not recorded which). The receptors shown here come from a woman younger than 35 who had been exposed to COVID-19. The CDR3 runs from the conserved cysteine through the conserved F or W. The order of the fields is V gene, D gene, J gene, clone size, CDR3 DNA, CDR3 protein. A D gene is named only where the DNA matches it firmly. Not every row has a clone size; where given, it reads once, few, many or a size class.

v_gene: TRBV5-4; d_gene: TRBD1; j_gene: TRBJ2-6; abundance: few; CDR3nt: TGTGCCAGCACCCGGACAGGGGTCACATACGGGGCCAACGTCCTGACTTTC; CDR3aa: CASTRTGVTYGANVLTF
v_gene: TRBV9; d_gene: -; j_gene: TRBJ1-1; abundance: -; CDR3nt: TGTGCCAGCAGCGTAGATCTAAGGGGTGCGAACACTGAAGCTTTCTTT; CDR3aa: CASSVDLRGANTEAFF
v_gene: TRBV2; d_gene: -; j_gene: TRBJ2-5; abundance: -; CDR3nt: TGTGCCAGCATTCGAGATTACCAAGAGACCCAGTACTTC; CDR3aa: CASIRDYQETQYF
v_gene: TRBV3-1/TRBV3-2; d_gene: TRBD2; j_gene: TRBJ2-5; abundance: -; CDR3nt: TGTGCCAGCAGTCCCGGACTAGCGGGGCTCCAAGAGACCCAGTACTTC; CDR3aa: CASSPGLAGLQETQYF
v_gene: TRBV23-1; d_gene: -; j_gene: TRBJ1-6; abundance: -; CDR3nt: TGCGCCAGCTGCTACTATTCCAATTCACCCCTCCACTTT; CDR3aa: CASCYYSNSPLHF
v_gene: TRBV27; d_gene: -; j_gene: TRBJ2-3; abundance: -; CDR3nt: TGTGCCAGCGGACTTCCGGGTTTTGGCGCAGATACGCAGTATTTT; CDR3aa: CASGLPGFGADTQYF
v_gene: TRBV18; d_gene: -; j_gene: TRBJ1-1; abundance: -; CDR3nt: TGTGCCAGCTCACCACCCGCAAGCGTCACTGAAGCTTTCTTT; CDR3aa: CASSPPASVTEAFF
v_gene: TRBV28; d_gene: TRBD2; j_gene: TRBJ2-2; abundance: few; CDR3nt: TGTGCCAGCAGCTCCGGACTAGCGGCCCCCACCGGGGAGCTGTTTTTT; CDR3aa: CASSSGLAAPTGELFF
v_gene: TRBV7-2; d_gene: TRBD1; j_gene: TRBJ1-1; abundance: -; CDR3nt: TGTGCCAGCAGCTACCCCACGACAGGGAGAATGATGGATGAAGCTTTCTTT; CDR3aa: CASSYPTTGRMMDEAFF
v_gene: TRBV25-1; d_gene: TRBD1; j_gene: TRBJ2-1; abundance: few; CDR3nt: TGTGCCAGCAGTGATCCGACAGGACAGGGAAGAAGTGAGCAGTTCTTC; CDR3aa: CASSDPTGQGRSEQFF
v_gene: TRBV6-5; d_gene: -; j_gene: TRBJ1-1; abundance: -; CDR3nt: TGTGCCAGCAGTTACCTCGGACTCACTGAAGCTTTCTTT; CDR3aa: CASSYLGLTEAFF
v_gene: TRBV28; d_gene: TRBD2; j_gene: TRBJ2-3; abundance: -; CDR3nt: TGTGCCAGCAGTTTATTAAGCGGGAGAGCAGATACGCAGTATTTT; CDR3aa: CASSLLSGRADTQYF
v_gene: TRBV28; d_gene: -; j_gene: TRBJ1-3; abundance: -; CDR3nt: TGTGCCAGCAATACAGGGTCGAGCTCTGGAAACACCATATATTTT; CDR3aa: CASNTGSSSGNTIYF
v_gene: TRBV7-8; d_gene: -; j_gene: TRBJ1-2; abundance: few; CDR3nt: TGTGCCAGCAGCTTAGGTTCCCAGTTCTATGGCTACACCTTC; CDR3aa: CASSLGSQFYGYTF
v_gene: TRBV28; d_gene: TRBD2; j_gene: TRBJ2-7; abundance: -; CDR3nt: TGTGCCAGCAGTTTATGGGCTAGCGGGTCCCACGAGCAGTACTTC; CDR3aa: CASSLWASGSHEQYF
v_gene: TRBV5-1; d_gene: TRBD2; j_gene: TRBJ2-7; abundance: once; CDR3nt: TGCGCCAGCTCTCCCGGGGGTAGCGGGCGCTACGAGCAGTACTTC; CDR3aa: CASSPGGSGRYEQYF
v_gene: TRBV5-8; d_gene: -; j_gene: TRBJ2-2; abundance: -; CDR3nt: TGTGCCAGCAGCTTGGGAGGAACCGGGGAGCTGTTTTTT; CDR3aa: CASSLGGTGELFF
v_gene: TRBV20-1; d_gene: TRBD2; j_gene: TRBJ2-1; abundance: -; CDR3nt: TGCAGTGCTAGTAATCCAGCGGGAGGGAATGAGCAGTTCTTC; CDR3aa: CSASNPAGGNEQFF
v_gene: TRBV11-2; d_gene: -; j_gene: TRBJ2-2; abundance: once; CDR3nt: TGTGCCAACAGCCGTGGACTGGATGACGGGGAGCTGTTTTTT; CDR3aa: CANSRGLDDGELFF
v_gene: TRBV6-4; d_gene: -; j_gene: TRBJ1-6; abundance: once; CDR3nt: TGTGCCAGCAGACTGGACAGCCTTAATTCACCCCTCCACTTT; CDR3aa: CASRLDSLNSPLHF
v_gene: TRBV15; d_gene: TRBD1; j_gene: TRBJ1-3; abundance: -; CDR3nt: TGTGCCACCAGCAGACCGGGACAGGGGGCTGGAAACACCATATATTTT; CDR3aa: CATSRPGQGAGNTIYF
v_gene: TRBV18; d_gene: TRBD1; j_gene: TRBJ1-5; abundance: -; CDR3nt: TGTGCCAGCTCACCACAGACAGGGGGAAGAAATCAGCCCCAGCATTTT; CDR3aa: CASSPQTGGRNQPQHF
v_gene: TRBV19; d_gene: -; j_gene: TRBJ2-7; abundance: -; CDR3nt: TGTGCCAGTAGTCACAGAGGGGGGGCCTACGAGCAGTACTTC; CDR3aa: CASSHRGGAYEQYF
v_gene: TRBV9; d_gene: TRBD2; j_gene: TRBJ2-5; abundance: -; CDR3nt: TGTGCCAGCAGCCCCTGGACTAGTATGGAGACCCAGTACTTC; CDR3aa: CASSPWTSMETQYF
v_gene: TRBV9; d_gene: -; j_gene: TRBJ2-5; abundance: -; CDR3nt: TGTGCCAGCAGCGCCCGGGGGGCGGGGCAAGAGACCCAGTACTTC; CDR3aa: CASSARGAGQETQYF
v_gene: TRBV11-3; d_gene: TRBD1; j_gene: TRBJ2-2; abundance: -; CDR3nt: TGTGCCAGCAGCTTAGATAGTTGGGACAGGGACACCGGGGAGCTGTTTTTT; CDR3aa: CASSLDSWDRDTGELFF
v_gene: TRBV29-1; d_gene: TRBD1; j_gene: TRBJ1-3; abundance: few; CDR3nt: TGCAGCGTGTCAGGGGGCCGGGACACCATATATTTT; CDR3aa: CSVSGGRDTIYF
v_gene: TRBV7-2; d_gene: -; j_gene: TRBJ1-4; abundance: -; CDR3nt: TGTGCCAGCAGCTTAAGCTCCTCAACTAATGAAAAACTGTTTTTT; CDR3aa: CASSLSSSTNEKLFF
v_gene: TRBV7-9; d_gene: -; j_gene: TRBJ2-3; abundance: -; CDR3nt: TGTGCCAGCAGCTTACGCAGGGAAGGGGGCACAGATACGCAGTATTTT; CDR3aa: CASSLRREGGTDTQYF
v_gene: TRBV6-5; d_gene: TRBD2; j_gene: TRBJ2-1; abundance: few; CDR3nt: TGTGCCAGCAGTCCTAGCGGGAGAATTAATGAGCAGTTCTTC; CDR3aa: CASSPSGRINEQFF
v_gene: TRBV6-2/TRBV6-3; d_gene: TRBD1; j_gene: TRBJ2-3; abundance: -; CDR3nt: TGTGCCAGCAGTTTGGACAGGGCAGATACGCAGTATTTT; CDR3aa: CASSLDRADTQYF
v_gene: TRBV3-1/TRBV3-2; d_gene: -; j_gene: TRBJ2-5; abundance: -; CDR3nt: TGTGCCAGCAGCCAGGGGGTGGGAGGAAGGCAAGAGACCCAGTACTTC; CDR3aa: CASSQGVGGRQETQYF
v_gene: TRBV30; d_gene: TRBD1; j_gene: TRBJ2-7; abundance: -; CDR3nt: TGTGCCTGGAGCGACCCCCGGACAGGGGCCCCGAACTACGAGCAGTACTTC; CDR3aa: CAWSDPRTGAPNYEQYF
v_gene: TRBV3-1/TRBV3-2; d_gene: -; j_gene: TRBJ1-4; abundance: -; CDR3nt: TGTGCCAGCAGCCAAACAGCAACTAATGAAAAACTGTTTTTT; CDR3aa: CASSQTATNEKLFF
v_gene: TRBV10-3; d_gene: -; j_gene: TRBJ2-1; abundance: -; CDR3nt: TGTGCCATCAGTGAGTTCGGGAATAATGAGCAGTTCTTC; CDR3aa: CAISEFGNNEQFF
v_gene: TRBV4-1; d_gene: -; j_gene: TRBJ1-2; abundance: -; CDR3nt: TGCGCCAGCAGCCAAGGACAGACCTTAGACTATGGCTACACCTTC; CDR3aa: CASSQGQTLDYGYTF
v_gene: TRBV5-6; d_gene: TRBD1; j_gene: TRBJ1-4; abundance: once; CDR3nt: TGTGCCAGCAGCGACGACAGGGGAGCTAATGAAAAACTGTTTTTT; CDR3aa: CASSDDRGANEKLFF